Sequencing of this T cell receptor (beta chain) was carried out in a study of early T cells in non-severe SARS-CoV-2 infection. Turning to the study itself: Bulk RNA from unsorted whole blood was sequenced; chains were unpaired.

This clonotype occurred many times. TCRdb re-analysed the 5' RACE reads in MiXCR, keeping a single row per CDR3 protein. The profile covers 55,000 to 70,000 distinct CDR3 sequences, with roughly 4.9% appearing a single time and under 4% taken by the ten largest. The CDR3 sequence is 16 residues long. Germline assignment: CDR1 SGHVS and CDR2 FQNEAQ. The ends lost 4 bases at V and 1 base at J; junction bases unmatched: 4. The sequence derives from an adult who was a healthcare worker with PCR-confirmed SARS-CoV-2 infection or an uninfected control (not recorded which). The donor label of this sample is uncertain. This material consisted of whole blood, taken at baseline. The gene calls are TRBV7-8 and TRBJ2-3; 11 bases are shared with TRBD2. The CDR3 DNA is TGTGCCAGCAGCTGGAGTAGCGGGGGGGGCACAGATACGCAGTATTTT. Its translation is CASSWSSGGGTDTQYF.